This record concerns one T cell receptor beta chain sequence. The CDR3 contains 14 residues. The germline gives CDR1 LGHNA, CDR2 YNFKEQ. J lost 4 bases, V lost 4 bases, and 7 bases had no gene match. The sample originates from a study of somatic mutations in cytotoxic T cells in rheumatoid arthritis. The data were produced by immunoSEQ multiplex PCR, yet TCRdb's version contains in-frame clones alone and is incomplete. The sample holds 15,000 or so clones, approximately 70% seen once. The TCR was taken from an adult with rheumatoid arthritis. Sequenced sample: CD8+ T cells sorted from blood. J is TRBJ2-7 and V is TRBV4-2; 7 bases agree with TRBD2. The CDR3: CASSPGRGGYEQYF. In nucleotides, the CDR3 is TGTGCCAGCAGCCCGGGGAGGGGAGGTTACGAGCAGTACTTC.